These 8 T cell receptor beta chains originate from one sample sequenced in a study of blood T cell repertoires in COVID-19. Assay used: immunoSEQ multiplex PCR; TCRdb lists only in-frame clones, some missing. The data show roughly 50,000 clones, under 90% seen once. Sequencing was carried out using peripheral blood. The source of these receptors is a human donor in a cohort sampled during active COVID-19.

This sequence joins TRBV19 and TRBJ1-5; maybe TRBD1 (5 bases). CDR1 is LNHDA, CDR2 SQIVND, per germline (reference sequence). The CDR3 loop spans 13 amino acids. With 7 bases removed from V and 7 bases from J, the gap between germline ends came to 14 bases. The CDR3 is CASTNGGGQPQHF. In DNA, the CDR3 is TGTGCCAGTACCAACGGCGGGGGGCAGCCCCAGCATTTT.

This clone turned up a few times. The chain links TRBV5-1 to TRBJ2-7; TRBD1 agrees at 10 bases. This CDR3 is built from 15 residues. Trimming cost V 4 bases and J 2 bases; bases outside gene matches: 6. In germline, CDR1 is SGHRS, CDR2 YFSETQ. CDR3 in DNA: TGCGCCAGCAGCGAGACAGGGGGCGGACCCTACGAGCAGTACTTC. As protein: CASSETGGGPYEQYF. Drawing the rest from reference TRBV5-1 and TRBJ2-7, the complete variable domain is KAGVTQTPRYLIKTRGQQVTLSCSPISGHRSVSWYQQTPGQGLQFLFEYFSETQRNKGNFPGRFSGRQFSNSRSEMNVSTLELGDSALYLCASSETGGGPYEQYFGPGTRLTVT.

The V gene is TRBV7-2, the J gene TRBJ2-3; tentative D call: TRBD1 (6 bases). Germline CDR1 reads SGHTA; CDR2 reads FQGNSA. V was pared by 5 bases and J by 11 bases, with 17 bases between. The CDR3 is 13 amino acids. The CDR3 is CASSARDAGEQYF. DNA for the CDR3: TGTGCCAGCAGCGCACGGGATGCAGGGGAGCAGTATTTT.

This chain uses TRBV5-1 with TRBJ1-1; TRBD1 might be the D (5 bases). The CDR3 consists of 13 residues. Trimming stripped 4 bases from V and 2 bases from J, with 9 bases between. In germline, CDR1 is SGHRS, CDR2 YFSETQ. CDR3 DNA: TGCGCCAGCAGCAATGGACACAACACTGAAGCTTTCTTT. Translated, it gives CASSNGHNTEAFF.

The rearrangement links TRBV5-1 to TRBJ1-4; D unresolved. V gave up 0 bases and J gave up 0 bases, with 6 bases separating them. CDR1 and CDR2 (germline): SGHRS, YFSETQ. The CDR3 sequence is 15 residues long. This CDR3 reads CASSLGGATNEKLFF. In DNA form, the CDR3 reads TGCGCCAGCAGCTTGGGCGGCGCAACTAATGAAAAACTGTTTTTT.

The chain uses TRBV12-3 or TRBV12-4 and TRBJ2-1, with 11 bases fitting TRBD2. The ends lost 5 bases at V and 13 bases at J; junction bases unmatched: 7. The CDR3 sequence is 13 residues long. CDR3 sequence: CASSPLLAGEQFF. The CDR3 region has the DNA TGTGCCAGCAGTCCCCTACTAGCGGGGGAACAGTTCTTC.

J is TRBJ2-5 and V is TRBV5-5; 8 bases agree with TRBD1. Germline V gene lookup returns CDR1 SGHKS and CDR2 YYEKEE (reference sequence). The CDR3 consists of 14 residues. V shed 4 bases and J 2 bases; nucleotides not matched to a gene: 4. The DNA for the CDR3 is TGTGCCAGCAGCAGGACAGGGATGCAAGAGACCCAGTACTTC. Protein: CASSRTGMQETQYF.

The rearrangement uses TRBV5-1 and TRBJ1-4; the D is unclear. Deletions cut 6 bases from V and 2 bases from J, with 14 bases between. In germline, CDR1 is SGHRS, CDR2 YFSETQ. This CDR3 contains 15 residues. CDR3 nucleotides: TGCGCCAGCACCAGGTCTTCCGCCACTAATGAAAAACTGTTTTTT. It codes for CASTRSSATNEKLFF. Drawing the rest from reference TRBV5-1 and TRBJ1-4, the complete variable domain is KAGVTQTPRYLIKTRGQQVTLSCSPISGHRSVSWYQQTPGQGLQFLFEYFSETQRNKGNFPGRFSGRQFSNSRSEMNVSTLELGDSALYLCASTRSSATNEKLFFGSGTQLSVL.